Below, 10 T cell receptor beta chains from the same sample are listed, as sequenced in a study of control samples from healthy donors and cancer patients. The data were produced by immunoSEQ multiplex PCR, yet TCRdb's version contains in-frame clones alone and is incomplete. The sample has around 110,000 clones, approximately 90% seen once; the top ten hold over 2%. Material for sequencing was blood. The receptors were gathered from a woman between 65 and 79 years old in good health.

This clone was counted only a few times. The rearrangement joins TRBV11-2 to TRBJ2-2; 9 positions match TRBD1. V gave up 4 bases and J gave up 4 bases; unmatched junction bases: 10. This CDR3 is 17 amino acids long. In germline, CDR1 is SGHAT, CDR2 FQNNGV. CDR3 amino acids: CASSSDHRGPFTGELFF. CDR3 nucleotide sequence: TGTGCCAGCAGCTCGGACCACAGGGGGCCGTTCACCGGGGAGCTGTTTTTT.

This clone was observed once. This chain joins TRBV10-3 and TRBJ1-3; a possible D gene is TRBD1 (5 bases). Germline CDR1 reads ENHRY; CDR2 reads SYGVKD. The V end lost 7 bases, the J end lost 4 bases, and 11 bases lay between the germline ends. The CDR3 is made up of 13 amino acids. The DNA for the CDR3 is TGTGCCATCATGTTAGGGGTCGGAAACACCATATATTTT. Amino acid sequence: CAIMLGVGNTIYF.

The chain joins TRBV19 to TRBJ2-2; no definite D call. From germline, CDR1 is LNHDA and CDR2 SQIVND (reference sequence). V shed 0 bases and J shed 9 bases, with 8 bases lying between them. The CDR3 is made up of 13 amino acids. CDR3: CASSIEAFRELFF. The CDR3 nucleotides are TGTGCCAGTAGTATAGAAGCGTTCAGGGAGCTGTTTTTT.

The chain employs TRBV21-1 and TRBJ1-1. TRBV21-1 is a documented pseudogene. CDR3 size: 17 residues. For the CDR3, the DNA is TGTGCCAGCAGCAAAGCCCCGGGATGGGCGTTGAACACTGAAGCTTTCTTT. Its protein is CASSKAPGWALNTEAFF.

The chain recombines TRBV19 with TRBJ1-1, with 7 bases identical to TRBD1. Germline V gene data show CDR1 as LNHDA and CDR2 as SQIVND (reference sequence). CDR3 length: 14 residues. Germline trimming cut 6 bases from V and 0 bases from J; bases unmatched to any gene: 4. CDR3 sequence: CASRTGQVNTEAFF. The CDR3 DNA reads as TGTGCCAGTAGGACTGGACAGGTGAACACTGAAGCTTTCTTT.

The J gene is TRBJ2-3, the V gene TRBV9; 16 bases agree with TRBD2. The trim removed 3 bases at V and 0 bases at J, leaving 7 bases unmatched. The CDR3 has 19 residues. Germline V lookup: CDR1 SGDLS, CDR2 YYNGEE. The CDR3 nucleotides read TGTGCCAGCAGCGCAGGGACTAGCGGGGGGGGTGCTAGCACAGATACGCAGTATTTT. Translated: CASSAGTSGGGASTDTQYF.

The V call is TRBV19, the J call TRBJ1-2; D unresolved. The V gene lost 6 bases and the J gene lost 3 bases, with 14 bases spanning the gap. Germline loops: CDR1 LNHDA, CDR2 SQIVND (reference sequence). CDR3 size: 14 residues. The CDR3 protein is CASSTPRTDYGYTF. The CDR3 DNA reads as TGTGCCAGTAGCACCCCCCGGACGGACTATGGCTACACCTTC.

This clone was counted once. The J gene is TRBJ1-4, the V gene TRBV24-1; TRBD1 aligns across 8 bases. The junction had 7 bases not matched to a gene; V was cut back by 2 bases and J by 6 bases. Per germline, CDR1 KGHDR and CDR2 SFDVKD. This CDR3 has 16 amino acids. CDR3 amino acids: CATSDSSDRVHEKLFF. CDR3 nucleotides: TGTGCCACCAGTGATTCCTCGGACAGGGTTCATGAAAAACTGTTTTTT.

The chain links TRBV4-1 to TRBJ1-2; D is unclear. The CDR3 has 15 amino acids. V lost 0 bases to trimming and J lost 4 bases, with 12 bases between them. Germline loops: CDR1 MGHRA, CDR2 YSYEKL. DNA of the CDR3: TGCGCCAGCAGCCAAGAGTTTCTGGTTACCTATGGCTACACCTTC. Translating gives CASSQEFLVTYGYTF.

The V gene is TRBV6-1, the J gene TRBJ1-3; the D gene is possibly TRBD1 (5 bases). Per germline, CDR1 MNHNS and CDR2 SASEGT. The CDR3 contains 16 residues. Trimming left V 4 bases short and J 3 bases short, with 16 bases between. The CDR3 sequence: CASSVSQGSFGNTIYF. The CDR3 DNA is TGTGCCAGCAGTGTCAGCCAGGGAAGCTTTGGAAACACCATATATTTT.